These 15 T cell receptor beta chains came from one sample sequenced in a study of CD4 and CD8 cells across lung adenocarcinoma regions. TCRdb re-derived calls from the PCR reads in MiXCR, one entry per CDR3 protein. The data show under 15,000 distinct CDR3 sequences, 47% seen once. Sequenced sample: CD8+ T cells from the margin of a lung tumor. The origin of the receptors is a male donor with lung adenocarcinoma. The CD4 and CD8 labels of this study may be unreliable.

Of note for this clonotype: In this CDR3 the conserved last residue, phenylalanine or tryptophan, is missing, so a read error is likely. No DNA is shown, since the ends of the CDR3 on it are uncertain; the CDR3 is the one TCRdb lists. J is TRBJ2-3 and V is TRBV7-2; the D call of TRBD1 is as the table states it, not checked on the DNA. The CDR3 contains 13 residues when both ends are counted. CDR1 is SGHTA and CDR2 is FQGNSA in the germline V gene. The CDR3 spells CASPGVQEIPSTS.

The V and J genes are TRBV7-6 and TRBJ2-2; unclear D gene. CDR3 length: 16 residues. Trimming removed 0 bases from V and 16 bases from J, with 24 bases in between. Germline V gives CDR1 SGHVS, CDR2 FNYEAQ. The chain's CDR3 is CASSLAGWANTGAQFF. CDR3 sequence (DNA): TGTGCCAGCAGCTTAGCGGGGTGGGCCAACACCGGTGCGCAGTTTTTT.

This clonotype was detected many times. The CDR3 loop reads CASSLAEGHEQYF. CDR3 bases: TGTGCCAGCAGTTTAGCGGAGGGGCACGAGCAGTACTTC. The chain uses TRBV12-3 or TRBV12-4 and TRBJ2-7; possible D gene TRBD2, 6 bases. The ends were cut back, 0 bases at V and 5 bases at J, with 8 bases in the middle. CDR3 length: 13 residues.

The chain joins TRBV6-1 to TRBJ1-4; the D gene is possibly TRBD1 (6 bases). In germline, CDR1 is MNHNS, CDR2 SASEGT. The CDR3 is 14 residues long. V was shortened by 6 bases and J by 2 bases, with 10 bases between the two germline ends. CDR3 amino acids: CASRGARTNEKLFF. As DNA, the CDR3 is TGTGCCAGCAGGGGGGCACGGACTAATGAAAAACTGTTTTTT.

This clonotype was seen many times. The chain has TRBV6-5 and TRBJ1-1; D possibly corresponds to TRBD1 (6 bases). CDR1 is MNHEY, CDR2 SVGAGI, per germline. Trimming left V 5 bases short and J 9 bases short, with 16 bases between. The CDR3 is 13 residues long. The CDR3 region is CASSSRGTNKAFF. The DNA of the CDR3 is TGTGCCAGCAGTAGCAGGGGAACCAATAAAGCTTTCTTT.

The rearrangement links TRBV7-3 to TRBJ2-1; D not resolved. Trimming took off 2 bases at V and 5 bases at J, with 13 bases between the two ends. CDR3 size: 15 residues. Germline-derived CDR1 and CDR2 are SGHTA and FQGTGA. This CDR3 is CASSLLGPSNNEQFF. The CDR3 region has the DNA TGTGCCAGCAGCTTACTTGGACCCTCGAACAATGAGCAGTTCTTC. The variable domain in full, with the rest retrieved from reference TRBV7-3 and TRBJ2-1, is GAGVSQTPSNKVTEKGKYVELRCDPISGHTALYWYRQSLGQGPEFLIYFQGTGAADDSGLPNDRFFAVRPEGSVSTLKIQRTERGDSAVYLCASSLLGPSNNEQFFGPGTRLTVL.

The sample holds one count of this clonotype. The chain is built from TRBV4-1 and TRBJ2-5; maybe TRBD1 (7 bases). Germline lookup yields CDR1 MGHRA and CDR2 YSYEKL. Trimming pared 11 bases from V and 4 bases from J, leaving 23 bases between. The CDR3 runs 15 residues. The CDR3 DNA follows: TGCGCCGGGGGCCAGGGGGGCCGTGACACAGAGACCCAGTACTTC. Translation gives CAGGQGGRDTETQYF.

The V gene is TRBV24-1, the J gene TRBJ2-7, with TRBD1 matching over 9 bases. CDR1 and CDR2 (germline): KGHDR, SFDVKD. J gave up 7 bases and V 7 bases, and 10 bases lay outside the gene matches. The CDR3 loop spans 14 amino acids. In DNA form, the CDR3 reads TGTGCCACCAGGGGGACAGGGTCCTACAATGAGCAGTACTTC. Translated: CATRGTGSYNEQYF.

The rearrangement uses TRBV27 and TRBJ2-1; D may be TRBD2 (6 bases). V was shortened by 4 bases and J by 7 bases, with 14 bases between the two germline ends. CDR3 size: 14 residues. In germline, CDR1 is MNHEY, CDR2 SMNVEV (reference sequence). In nucleotides, the CDR3 is TGTGCCAGCAGTTCCCGGAGGGATGGGAATGAGCAGTTCTTC. Its protein product is CASSSRRDGNEQFF.

This clonotype was counted between two and nine times. At one boundary the junction diverges from the germline segment, which might be a read error. The chain couples TRBV27 to TRBJ2-3, with 8 bases lining up with TRBD2. Germline CDR1 and CDR2: MNHEY and SMNVEV (reference sequence). The CDR3 consists of 16 residues. The CDR3 DNA reads as TGTGCCAGCGGGGGGCGCGGGGCGGGAGGCACAGATACGCAGTATTTC. As protein: CASGGRGAGGTDTQYF.

There are a few counts of this clonotype. The chain is built from TRBV11-2 and TRBJ2-7; TRBD2 matches 7 bases. The germline gives CDR1 SGHAT, CDR2 FQNNGV. The V and J ends lost 1 base and 1 base, in that order; junction bases with no gene match: 1. The CDR3 spans 14 residues. The chain's CDR3 is CASSLAGGSYEQYF. As DNA, the CDR3 is TGTGCCAGCAGCTTAGCGGGAGGATCCTACGAGCAGTACTTC.

This clonotype was observed at least ten times. The chain carries TRBV6-1 and TRBJ2-6; D possibly uses TRBD1 or TRBD2 (5 bases each). Trimming took off 11 bases at V and 1 base at J, with 24 bases between the two ends. CDR1 and CDR2 (germline): MNHNS, SASEGT. There are 18 residues in the CDR3. The CDR3 sequence is CASGDVFKFSSGANVLTF. The CDR3 DNA reads as TGTGCCTCCGGGGACGTCTTTAAGTTCTCGTCTGGGGCCAACGTCCTGACTTTC.

The chain is built from TRBV7-2 and TRBJ2-1, with D possibly being TRBD2 (5 bases). The J call is in doubt because the DNA end fits TRBJ2-5 better. CDR1 and CDR2 (germline): SGHTA, FQGNSA. This CDR3 has 14 residues. The CDR3 here is CASSFGQPGETQYF. The CDR3 DNA sequence: TGTGCCAGCAGCTTTGGGCAGCCGGGGGAGACCCAGTACTTC.

By share, this clonotype ranks as large. The V gene is TRBV6-1, the J gene TRBJ2-1; 10 bases match TRBD2. Germline CDR1 reads MNHNS; CDR2 reads SASEGT. The CDR3 length is 18 residues. V was clipped by 4 bases and J by 0 bases; unmatched bases: 9. The CDR3 bases are TGTGCCAGCAGTGCGGCTAGCGGGGGTCTTAGCTCCTACAATGAGCAGTTCTTC. Its translation: CASSAASGGLSSYNEQFF.

The J gene is TRBJ2-5, the V gene TRBV27; 8 nucleotides line up with TRBD2. The CDR3 runs to 11 residues. V gave up 4 bases and J gave up 9 bases; unmatched junction bases: 1. Germline CDR1 MNHEY, CDR2 SMNVEV (reference sequence). The CDR3 reads CASSSRGAQYF. The CDR3 DNA sequence: TGTGCCAGCAGTTCGCGGGGGGCCCAGTACTTC.